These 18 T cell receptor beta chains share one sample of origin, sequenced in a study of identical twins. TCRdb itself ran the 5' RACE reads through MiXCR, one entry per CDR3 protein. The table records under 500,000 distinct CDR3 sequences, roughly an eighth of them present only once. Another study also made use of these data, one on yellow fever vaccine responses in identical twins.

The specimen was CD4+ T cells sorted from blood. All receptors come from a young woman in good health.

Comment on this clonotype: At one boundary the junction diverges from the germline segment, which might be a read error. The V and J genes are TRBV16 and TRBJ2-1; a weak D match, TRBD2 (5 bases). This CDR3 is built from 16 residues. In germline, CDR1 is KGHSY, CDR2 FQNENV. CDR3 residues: CASTQADLSSYNEQFF. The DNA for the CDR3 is TGTGCCAGCACCCAAGCGGACCTCAGCTCCTACAATGAGCAGTTCTTC.

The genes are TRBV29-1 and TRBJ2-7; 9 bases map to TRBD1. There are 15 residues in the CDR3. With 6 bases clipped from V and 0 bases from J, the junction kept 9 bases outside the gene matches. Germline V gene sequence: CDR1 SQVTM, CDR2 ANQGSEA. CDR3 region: CSVPLGQGVSYEQYF. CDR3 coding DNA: TGCAGCGTGCCGCTGGGACAGGGTGTCTCCTACGAGCAGTACTTC.

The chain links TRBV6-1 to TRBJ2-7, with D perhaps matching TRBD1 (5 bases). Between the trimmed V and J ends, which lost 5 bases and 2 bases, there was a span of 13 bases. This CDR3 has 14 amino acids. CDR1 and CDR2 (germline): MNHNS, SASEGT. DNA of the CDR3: TGTGCCAGCAGTAATCCAGGGTTACCCTACGAGCAGTACTTC. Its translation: CASSNPGLPYEQYF.

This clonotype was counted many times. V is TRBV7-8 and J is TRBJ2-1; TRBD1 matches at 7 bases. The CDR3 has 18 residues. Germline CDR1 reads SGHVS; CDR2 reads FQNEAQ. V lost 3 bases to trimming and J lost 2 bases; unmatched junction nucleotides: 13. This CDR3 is CASSLDRSGRLTYNEQFF. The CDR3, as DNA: TGTGCCAGCAGCTTGGACAGGTCAGGGCGTCTCACCTACAATGAGCAGTTCTTC.

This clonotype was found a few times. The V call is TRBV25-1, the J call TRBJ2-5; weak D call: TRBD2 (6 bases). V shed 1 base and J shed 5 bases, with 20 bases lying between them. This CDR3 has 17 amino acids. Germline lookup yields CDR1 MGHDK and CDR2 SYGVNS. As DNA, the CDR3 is TGTGCCAGCAGTGAATCTAGGCGAACCACTGCGGGGGAGACCCAGTACTTC. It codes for CASSESRRTTAGETQYF.

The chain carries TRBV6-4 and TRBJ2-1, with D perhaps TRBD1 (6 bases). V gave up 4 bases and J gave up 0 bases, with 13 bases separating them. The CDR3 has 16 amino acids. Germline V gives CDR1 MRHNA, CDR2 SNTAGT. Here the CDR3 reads CASSASGTLSYNEQFF. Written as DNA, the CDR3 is TGTGCCAGCAGTGCCTCCGGGACACTCTCCTACAATGAGCAGTTCTTC.

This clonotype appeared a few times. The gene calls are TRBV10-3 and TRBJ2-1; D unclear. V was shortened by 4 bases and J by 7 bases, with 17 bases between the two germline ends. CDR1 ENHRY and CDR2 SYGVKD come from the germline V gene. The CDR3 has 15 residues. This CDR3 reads CAISGSGESRNEQFF. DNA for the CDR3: TGTGCCATCAGTGGGTCGGGCGAGAGTAGAAATGAGCAGTTCTTC.

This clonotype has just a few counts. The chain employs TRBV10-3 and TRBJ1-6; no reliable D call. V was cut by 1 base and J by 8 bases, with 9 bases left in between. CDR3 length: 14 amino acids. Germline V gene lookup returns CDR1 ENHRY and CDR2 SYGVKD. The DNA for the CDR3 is TGTGCCATCAGTGAGTTGGACCCGGATTCACCCCTCCACTTT. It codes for CAISELDPDSPLHF.

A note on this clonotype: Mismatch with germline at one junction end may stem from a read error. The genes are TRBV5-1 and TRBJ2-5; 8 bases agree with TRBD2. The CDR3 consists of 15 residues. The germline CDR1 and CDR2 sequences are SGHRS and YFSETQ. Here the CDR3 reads CTSSLGGTSKETQYF. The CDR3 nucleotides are TGCACCAGCAGCTTGGGAGGGACTAGTAAAGAGACCCAGTACTTC.

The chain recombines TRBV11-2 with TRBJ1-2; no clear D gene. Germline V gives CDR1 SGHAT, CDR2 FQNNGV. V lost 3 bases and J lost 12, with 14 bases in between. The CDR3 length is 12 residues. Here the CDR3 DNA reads TGTGCCAGCAGCTTTGGCTCGGCGGCGGACACCTTC. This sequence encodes CASSFGSAADTF.

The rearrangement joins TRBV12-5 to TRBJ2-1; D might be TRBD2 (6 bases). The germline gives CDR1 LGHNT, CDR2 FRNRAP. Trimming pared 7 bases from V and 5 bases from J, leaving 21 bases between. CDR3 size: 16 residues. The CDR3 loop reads CASARRGGIQNNEQFF. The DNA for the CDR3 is TGTGCTAGTGCTCGGCGGGGCGGAATTCAGAACAATGAGCAGTTCTTC. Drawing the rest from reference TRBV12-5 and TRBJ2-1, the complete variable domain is DARVTQTPRHKVTEMGQEVTMRCQPILGHNTVFWYRQTMMQGLELLAYFRNRAPLDDSGMPKDRFSAEMPDATLATLKIQPSEPRDSAVYFCASARRGGIQNNEQFFGPGTRLTVL.

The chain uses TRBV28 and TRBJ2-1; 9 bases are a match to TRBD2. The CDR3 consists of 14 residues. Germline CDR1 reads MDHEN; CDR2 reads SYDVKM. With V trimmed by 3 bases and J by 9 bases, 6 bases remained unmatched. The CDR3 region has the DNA TGTGCCAGCAGTTTGGATAGCGGGAGAACTGAGCAGTTCTTC. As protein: CASSLDSGRTEQFF. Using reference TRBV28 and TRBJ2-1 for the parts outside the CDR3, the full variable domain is DVKVTQSSRYLVKRTGEKVFLECVQDMDHENMFWYRQDPGLGLRLIYFSYDVKMKEKGDIPEGYSVSREKKERFSLILESASTNQTSMYLCASSLDSGRTEQFFGPGTRLTVL.

The CDR3 loop reads CASTRTSGTGELFF. In DNA, the CDR3 is TGTGCCAGCACTAGGACTAGCGGGACCGGGGAGCTGTTTTTT. The chain joins TRBV12-3 or TRBV12-4 to TRBJ2-2; the match to TRBD2 covers 11 bases. The CDR3 has 14 amino acids. V lost 7 bases to trimming and J lost 5 bases; unmatched junction nucleotides: 3.

The CDR3 here is CASTSTGGTSGSGTGELFF. CDR3 DNA: TGTGCCAGCACTTCTACTGGAGGGACTAGCGGGAGTGGCACCGGGGAGCTGTTTTTT. The chain links TRBV27 to TRBJ2-2; TRBD2 matches at 14 bases. Germline V gene sequence: CDR1 MNHEY, CDR2 SMNVEV (reference sequence). CDR3 length: 19 residues. The trim removed 7 bases at V and 4 bases at J, leaving 14 bases unmatched.

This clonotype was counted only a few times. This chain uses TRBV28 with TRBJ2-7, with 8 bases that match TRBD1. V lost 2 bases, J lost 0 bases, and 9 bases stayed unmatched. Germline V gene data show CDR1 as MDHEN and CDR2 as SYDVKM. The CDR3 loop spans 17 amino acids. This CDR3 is CASSLLGQGVGSYEQYF. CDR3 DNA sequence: TGTGCCAGCAGTTTACTCGGACAGGGTGTAGGCTCCTACGAGCAGTACTTC.

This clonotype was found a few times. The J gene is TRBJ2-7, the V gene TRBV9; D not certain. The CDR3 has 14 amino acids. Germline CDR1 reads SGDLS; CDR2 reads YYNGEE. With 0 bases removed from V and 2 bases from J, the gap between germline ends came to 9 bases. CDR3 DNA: TGTGCCAGCAGCGTAGCCCAGGTTCCCTACGAGCAGTACTTC. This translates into CASSVAQVPYEQYF.

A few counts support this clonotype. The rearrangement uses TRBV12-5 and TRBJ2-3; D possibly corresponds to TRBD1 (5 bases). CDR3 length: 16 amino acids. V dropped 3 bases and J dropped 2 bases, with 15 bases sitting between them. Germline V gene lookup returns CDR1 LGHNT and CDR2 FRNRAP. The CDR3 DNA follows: TGTGCTAGTGGTTTAGTAAGAAAGGGGATCACAGATACGCAGTATTTT. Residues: CASGLVRKGITDTQYF.

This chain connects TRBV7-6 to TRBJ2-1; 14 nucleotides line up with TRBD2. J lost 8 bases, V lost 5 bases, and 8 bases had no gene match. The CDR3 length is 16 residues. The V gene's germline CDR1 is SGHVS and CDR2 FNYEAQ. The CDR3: CASSNRLAGGLDEQFF. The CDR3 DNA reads TGTGCCAGCAGCAACAGACTAGCGGGGGGGCTCGATGAGCAGTTCTTC. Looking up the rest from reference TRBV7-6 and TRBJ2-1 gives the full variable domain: GAGVSQSPRYKVTKRGQDVALRCDPISGHVSLYWYRQALGQGPEFLTYFNYEAQQDKSGLPNDRFSAERPEGSISTLTIQRTEQRDSAMYRCASSNRLAGGLDEQFFGPGTRLTVL.